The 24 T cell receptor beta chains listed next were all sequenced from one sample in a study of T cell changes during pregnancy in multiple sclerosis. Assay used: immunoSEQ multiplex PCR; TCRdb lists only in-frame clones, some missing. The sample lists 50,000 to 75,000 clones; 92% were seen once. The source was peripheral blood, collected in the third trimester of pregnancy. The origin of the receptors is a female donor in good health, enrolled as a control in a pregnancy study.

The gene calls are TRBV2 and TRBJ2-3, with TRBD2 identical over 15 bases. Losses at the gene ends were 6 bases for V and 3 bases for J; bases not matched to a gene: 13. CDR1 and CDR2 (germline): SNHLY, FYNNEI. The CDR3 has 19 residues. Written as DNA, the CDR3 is TGTGCCAGCAGGCGGACTAGCGGGAGGGCCAAAGGTATTACAGATACGCAGTATTTT. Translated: CASRRTSGRAKGITDTQYF.

CDR3: CASSVGGGVYNEQFF. Written as DNA, the CDR3 is TGTGCCAGCAGCGTAGGCGGGGGGGTGTACAATGAGCAGTTCTTC. The chain joins TRBV9 to TRBJ2-1; TRBD2 aligns across 9 bases. V gave up 0 bases and J gave up 4 bases; unmatched junction bases: 2. Germline assignment: CDR1 SGDLS and CDR2 YYNGEE. The CDR3 loop spans 15 amino acids.

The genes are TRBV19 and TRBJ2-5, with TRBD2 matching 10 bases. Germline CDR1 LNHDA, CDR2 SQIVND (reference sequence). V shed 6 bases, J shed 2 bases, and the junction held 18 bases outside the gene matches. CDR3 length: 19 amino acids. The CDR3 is CASRPITTSGRRIQETQYF. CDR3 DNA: TGTGCCAGTAGACCCATAACGACTAGCGGGCGTCGGATACAAGAGACCCAGTACTTC. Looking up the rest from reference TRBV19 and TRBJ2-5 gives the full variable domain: DGGITQSPKYLFRKEGQNVTLSCEQNLNHDAMYWYRQDPGQGLRLIYYSQIVNDFQKGDIAEGYSVSREKKESFPLTVTSAQKNPTAFYLCASRPITTSGRRIQETQYFGPGTRLLVL.

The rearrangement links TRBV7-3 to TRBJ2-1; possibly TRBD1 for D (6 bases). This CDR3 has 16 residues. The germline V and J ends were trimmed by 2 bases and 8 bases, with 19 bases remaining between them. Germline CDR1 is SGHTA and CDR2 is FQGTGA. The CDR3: CASSLGGPSKGDEQFF. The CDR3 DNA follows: TGTGCCAGCAGCTTAGGGGGCCCTAGTAAAGGCGATGAGCAGTTCTTC.

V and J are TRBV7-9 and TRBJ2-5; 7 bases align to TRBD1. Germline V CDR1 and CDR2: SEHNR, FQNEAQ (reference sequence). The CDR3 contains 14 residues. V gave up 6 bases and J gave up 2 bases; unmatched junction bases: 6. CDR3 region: CASRRGTEQETQYF. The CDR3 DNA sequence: TGTGCCAGCAGGCGTGGGACAGAACAAGAGACCCAGTACTTC.

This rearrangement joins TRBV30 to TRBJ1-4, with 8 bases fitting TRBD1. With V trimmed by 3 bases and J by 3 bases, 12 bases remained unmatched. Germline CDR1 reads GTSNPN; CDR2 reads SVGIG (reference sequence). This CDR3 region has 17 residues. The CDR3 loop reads CAWRRTGTLKANEKLFF. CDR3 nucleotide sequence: TGTGCCTGGAGGCGGACAGGGACATTGAAGGCTAATGAAAAACTGTTTTTT.

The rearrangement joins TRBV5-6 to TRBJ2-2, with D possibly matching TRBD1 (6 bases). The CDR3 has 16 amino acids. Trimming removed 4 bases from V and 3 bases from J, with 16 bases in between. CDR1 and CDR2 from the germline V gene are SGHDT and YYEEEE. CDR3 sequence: CASSPARDKDTGELFF. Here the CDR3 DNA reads TGTGCCAGCAGCCCGGCCCGGGACAAGGACACCGGGGAGCTGTTTTTT.

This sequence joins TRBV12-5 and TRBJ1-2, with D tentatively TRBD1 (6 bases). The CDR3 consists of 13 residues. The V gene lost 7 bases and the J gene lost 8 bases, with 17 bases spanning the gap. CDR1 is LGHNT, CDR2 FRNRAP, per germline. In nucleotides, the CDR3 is TGTGCTAGTGTCAACAGGGACCGAAAAGGCTACACCTTC. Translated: CASVNRDRKGYTF.

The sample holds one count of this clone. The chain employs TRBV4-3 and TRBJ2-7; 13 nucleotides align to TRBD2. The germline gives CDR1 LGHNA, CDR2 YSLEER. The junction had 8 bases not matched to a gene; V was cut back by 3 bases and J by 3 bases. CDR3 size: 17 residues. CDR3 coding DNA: TGCGCCAGCAGCCAGTGGTTGGGGACTAGCGGGATCTACGAGCAGTACTTC. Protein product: CASSQWLGTSGIYEQYF.

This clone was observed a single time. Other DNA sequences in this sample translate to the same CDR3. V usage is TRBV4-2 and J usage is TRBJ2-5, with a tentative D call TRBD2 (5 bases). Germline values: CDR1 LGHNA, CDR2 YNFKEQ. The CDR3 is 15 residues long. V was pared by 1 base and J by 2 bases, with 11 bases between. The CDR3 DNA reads TGTGCCAGCAGCCAAGGGACTTTCTCACAAGAGACCCAGTACTTC. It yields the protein CASSQGTFSQETQYF.

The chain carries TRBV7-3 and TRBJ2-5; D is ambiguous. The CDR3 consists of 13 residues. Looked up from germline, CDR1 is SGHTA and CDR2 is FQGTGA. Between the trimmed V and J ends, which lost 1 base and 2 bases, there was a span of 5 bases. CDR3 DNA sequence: TGTGCCAGCAGCTTAAGTCGGCAAGAGACCCAGTACTTC. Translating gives CASSLSRQETQYF.

As DNA, the CDR3 is TGTGCCAGCAGTGACTCCCGTAGCGGGAGGGCAAGAAATGAGCAGTTCTTC. Its translation is CASSDSRSGRARNEQFF. This chain joins TRBV25-1 and TRBJ2-1, with TRBD2 matching 11 bases. V shed 3 bases, J shed 7 bases, and the junction held 11 bases outside the gene matches. Germline CDR1 is MGHDK and CDR2 is SYGVNS. The CDR3 totals 17 residues.

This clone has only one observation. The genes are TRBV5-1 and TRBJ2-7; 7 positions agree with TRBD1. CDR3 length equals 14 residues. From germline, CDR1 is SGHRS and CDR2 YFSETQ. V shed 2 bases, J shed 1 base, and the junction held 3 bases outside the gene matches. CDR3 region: CASSLGDSSYEQYF. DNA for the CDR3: TGCGCCAGCAGCTTAGGGGACAGTTCCTACGAGCAGTACTTC.

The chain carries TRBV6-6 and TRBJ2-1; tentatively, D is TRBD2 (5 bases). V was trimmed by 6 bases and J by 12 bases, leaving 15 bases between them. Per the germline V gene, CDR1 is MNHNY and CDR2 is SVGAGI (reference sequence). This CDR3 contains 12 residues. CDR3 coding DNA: TGTGCCAGCAGCCTTAGCGACGAGGGGCAGTTCTTC. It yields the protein CASSLSDEGQFF.

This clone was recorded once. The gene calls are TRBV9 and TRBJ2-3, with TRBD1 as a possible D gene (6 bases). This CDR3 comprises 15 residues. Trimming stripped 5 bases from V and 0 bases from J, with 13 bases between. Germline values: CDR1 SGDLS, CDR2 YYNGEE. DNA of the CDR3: TGTGCCAGCAGACAGGGATACACTAGCACAGATACGCAGTATTTT. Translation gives CASRQGYTSTDTQYF.

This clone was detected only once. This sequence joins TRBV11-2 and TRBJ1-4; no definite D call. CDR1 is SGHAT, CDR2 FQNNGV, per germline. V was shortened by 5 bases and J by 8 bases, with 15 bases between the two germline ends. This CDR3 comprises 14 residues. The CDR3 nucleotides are TGTGCCAGCAGCCTCTTCCGGGCGGGAGAAAAACTGTTTTTT. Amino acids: CASSLFRAGEKLFF. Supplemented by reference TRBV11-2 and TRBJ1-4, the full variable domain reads EAGVAQSPRYKIIEKRQSVAFWCNPISGHATLYWYQQILGQGPKLLIQFQNNGVVDDSQLPKDRFSAERLKGVDSTLKIQPAKLEDSAVYLCASSLFRAGEKLFFGSGTQLSVL.

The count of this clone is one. CDR3 DNA sequence: TGTGCCAGCGAGACAGGGATCGGGACCCAGTACTTC. Its protein product is CASETGIGTQYF. The chain has TRBV2 and TRBJ2-5, with 7 positions matching TRBD1. Germline V gene data show CDR1 as SNHLY and CDR2 as FYNNEI. The V segment lost 8 bases and the J segment 7 bases; nucleotides outside the gene matches: 7. There are 12 residues in the CDR3.

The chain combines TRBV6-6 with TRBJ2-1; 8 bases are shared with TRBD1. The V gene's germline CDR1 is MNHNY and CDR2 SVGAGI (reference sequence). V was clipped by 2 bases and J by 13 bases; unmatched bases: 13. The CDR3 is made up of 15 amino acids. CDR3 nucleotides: TGTGCCAGCAGTTACACTCGTCCGGGACAGGACTATCAGTTCTTC. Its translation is CASSYTRPGQDYQFF.

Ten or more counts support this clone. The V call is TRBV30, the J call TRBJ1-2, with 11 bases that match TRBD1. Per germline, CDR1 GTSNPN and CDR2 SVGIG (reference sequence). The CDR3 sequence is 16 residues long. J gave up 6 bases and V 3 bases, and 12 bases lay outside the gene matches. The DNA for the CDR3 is TGTGCCTGGAGACACCCCGGACAGGGGGCGCGAGATGGCTACACCTTC. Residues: CAWRHPGQGARDGYTF. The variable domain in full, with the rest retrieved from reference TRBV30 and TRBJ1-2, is SQTIHQWPATLVQPVGSPLSLECTVEGTSNPNLYWYRQAAGRGLQLLFYSVGIGQISSEVPQNLSASRPQDRQFILSSKKLLLSDSGFYLCAWRHPGQGARDGYTFGSGTRLTVV.

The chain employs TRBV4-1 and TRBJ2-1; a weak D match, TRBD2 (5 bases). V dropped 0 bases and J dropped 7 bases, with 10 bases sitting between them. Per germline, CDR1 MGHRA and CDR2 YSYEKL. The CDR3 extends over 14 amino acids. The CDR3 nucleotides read TGCGCCAGCAGCCAAGAAATGGGCGGGAATGAGCAGTTCTTC. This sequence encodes CASSQEMGGNEQFF.

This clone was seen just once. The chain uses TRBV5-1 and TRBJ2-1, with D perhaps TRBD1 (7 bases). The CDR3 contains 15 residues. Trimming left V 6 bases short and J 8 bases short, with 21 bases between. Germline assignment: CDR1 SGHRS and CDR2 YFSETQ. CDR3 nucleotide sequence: TGCGCCAGCAACCCCCAACCCCAGGGGGGAGATGAGCAGTTCTTC. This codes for CASNPQPQGGDEQFF.

The CDR3 DNA follows: TGTGCCATCAGTGAGTCGTCCCGCGGGACAGGGGGGGGGATGAACACTGAAGCTTTCTTT. Encoded protein: CAISESSRGTGGGMNTEAFF. V and J are TRBV10-3 and TRBJ1-1, with 11 nucleotides matching TRBD1. The CDR3 spans 20 residues. The V segment lost 0 bases and the J segment 0 bases; nucleotides outside the gene matches: 12. The germline V gene encodes CDR1 ENHRY and CDR2 SYGVKD.

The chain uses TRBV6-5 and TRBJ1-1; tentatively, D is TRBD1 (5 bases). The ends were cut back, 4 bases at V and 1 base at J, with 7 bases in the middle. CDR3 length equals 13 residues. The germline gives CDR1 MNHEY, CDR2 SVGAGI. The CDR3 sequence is CASSSRGNTEAFF. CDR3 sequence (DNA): TGTGCCAGCAGTTCAAGGGGGAACACTGAAGCTTTCTTT.

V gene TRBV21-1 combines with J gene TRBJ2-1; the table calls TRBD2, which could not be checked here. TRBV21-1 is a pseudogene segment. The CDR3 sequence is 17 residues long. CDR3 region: CASSKRTSGSSYNEQFF. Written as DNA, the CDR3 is TGTGCCAGCAGCAAAAGGACTAGCGGGAGCTCCTACAATGAGCAGTTCTTC.